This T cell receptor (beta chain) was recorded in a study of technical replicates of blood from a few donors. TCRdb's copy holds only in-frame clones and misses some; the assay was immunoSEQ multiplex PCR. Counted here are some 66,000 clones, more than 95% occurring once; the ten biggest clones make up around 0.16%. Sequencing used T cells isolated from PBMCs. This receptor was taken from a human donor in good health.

CDR3 DNA sequence: TGTGCCAGCTCAGAGGACAGGGCGAACACCGGGGAGCTGTTTTTT. Residues: CASSEDRANTGELFF. The V and J genes are TRBV18 and TRBJ2-2, with 8 nucleotides matching TRBD1. Germline-derived CDR1 and CDR2 are KGHSH and LQKENI. The ends lost 5 bases at V and 0 bases at J; junction bases unmatched: 2. The CDR3 covers 15 residues.